Below are 9 T cell receptor beta chains sequenced from a single sample in a study of T cells after yellow fever vaccination. MiXCR was run by TCRdb on the 5' RACE reads, yielding one entry per CDR3 protein. The sample includes roughly 520,000 distinct CDR3 sequences, around a fifth of them seen just once. The sequences come from PBMCs, collected approximately 22 days after the first yellow fever vaccination. These TCRs come from a man younger than 35 who received the YFV17D yellow fever vaccine.

The V call is TRBV29-1, the J call TRBJ2-1; 9 bases match TRBD1. Germline assignment: CDR1 SQVTM and CDR2 ANQGSEA. With V trimmed by 2 bases and J by 7 bases, 6 bases remained unmatched. This CDR3 is built from 14 residues. DNA for the CDR3: TGCAGCGTTGAAAGGACAGGGGAGGTAAATGAGCAGTTCTTC. Translated, it gives CSVERTGEVNEQFF.

This clonotype was picked up a small number of times. V usage is TRBV12-3 or TRBV12-4 and J usage is TRBJ2-7; D remains ambiguous. The CDR3 runs 13 residues. Trimming removed 5 bases from V and 8 bases from J, with 16 bases in between. CDR3 region: CASSALIGSKQYV. The CDR3 DNA reads TGTGCCAGCAGTGCGCTTATAGGCAGCAAGCAGTACGTC.

This chain connects TRBV9 to TRBJ2-3; D call uncertain. Trimming took off 0 bases at V and 5 bases at J, with 10 bases between the two ends. The V gene's germline CDR1 is SGDLS and CDR2 YYNGEE. This CDR3 comprises 14 residues. The CDR3 sequence: CASSVGGEKDTQYF. CDR3 DNA sequence: TGTGCCAGCAGCGTAGGAGGCGAAAAAGATACGCAGTATTTT.

The V call is TRBV29-1, the J call TRBJ2-1, with D possibly being TRBD1 (5 bases). The CDR3 extends over 14 amino acids. Germline CDR1 SQVTM, CDR2 ANQGSEA. Trimming removed 6 bases from V and 4 bases from J, with 16 bases in between. CDR3 nucleotide sequence: TGCAGCGTGACCACAGGAATAATATACAATGAGCAGTTCTTC. Translated, it gives CSVTTGIIYNEQFF.

The J gene is TRBJ1-1, the V gene TRBV6-2 or TRBV6-3, with D possibly TRBD1 on 5 matching bases. The CDR3 consists of 13 residues. Trimming cost V 11 bases and J 0 bases, with 13 bases left between them. Germline values: CDR1 MNHEY, CDR2 SVGEGT. The CDR3 loop is CAGGRSMNTEAFF. For the CDR3, the DNA is TGTGCCGGGGGTAGATCCATGAACACTGAAGCTTTCTTT.

This clonotype has a handful of counts. This sequence joins TRBV11-2 and TRBJ2-1; TRBD2 is a possible D gene (7 bases). V lost 1 base to trimming and J lost 8 bases, with 18 bases between them. The germline gives CDR1 SGHAT, CDR2 FQNNGV. The CDR3 contains 16 residues. The CDR3 spells CASSLGGGALFDEQFF. The CDR3, as DNA: TGTGCCAGCAGCTTAGGAGGGGGGGCTCTATTCGATGAGCAGTTCTTC.

V usage is TRBV6-5 and J usage is TRBJ1-2; D is ambiguous. Germline V gene data show CDR1 as MNHEY and CDR2 as SVGAGI. The V end lost 4 bases, the J end lost 8 bases, and 17 bases lay between the germline ends. The CDR3 runs 14 residues. The CDR3 coding sequence is TGTGCCAGCAGTTCCGACTCGCCCACGAGGGGCTACACCTTC. Residues: CASSSDSPTRGYTF.

The chain recombines TRBV27 with TRBJ2-7; D might be TRBD1 or TRBD2, each matching 5 bases. The V end was cut by 9 bases, the J end by 2 bases, with 29 bases between. CDR1 is MNHEY, CDR2 SMNVEV, per germline (reference sequence). CDR3 length: 18 residues. The CDR3 reads CASDPPGSRDLKAYEQYV. CDR3 DNA sequence: TGTGCCAGTGATCCTCCGGGTTCGAGGGACCTCAAAGCCTACGAGCAGTACGTC.

Ten or more counts support this clonotype. V is TRBV7-8 and J is TRBJ2-2, with D perhaps TRBD2 (6 bases). The CDR3 totals 14 residues. The germline V gene encodes CDR1 SGHVS and CDR2 FQNEAQ. V lost 8 bases and J lost 8, with 18 bases in between. CDR3 nucleotides: TGTGCCAGCCGAAGCCGGACTAACGTGGGGGAGCTGTTTTTT. Translating gives CASRSRTNVGELFF.